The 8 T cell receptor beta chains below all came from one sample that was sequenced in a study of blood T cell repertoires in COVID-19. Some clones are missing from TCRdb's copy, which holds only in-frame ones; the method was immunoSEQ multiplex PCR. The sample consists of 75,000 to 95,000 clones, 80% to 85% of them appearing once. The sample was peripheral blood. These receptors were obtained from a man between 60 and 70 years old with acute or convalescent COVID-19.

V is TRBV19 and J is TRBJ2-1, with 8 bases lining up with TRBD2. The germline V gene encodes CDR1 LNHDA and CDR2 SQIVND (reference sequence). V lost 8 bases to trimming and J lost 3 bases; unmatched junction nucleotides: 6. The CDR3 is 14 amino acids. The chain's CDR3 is CASSTGGNYNEQFF. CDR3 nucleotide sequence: TGTGCCAGTTCGACGGGGGGGAACTACAATGAGCAGTTCTTC.

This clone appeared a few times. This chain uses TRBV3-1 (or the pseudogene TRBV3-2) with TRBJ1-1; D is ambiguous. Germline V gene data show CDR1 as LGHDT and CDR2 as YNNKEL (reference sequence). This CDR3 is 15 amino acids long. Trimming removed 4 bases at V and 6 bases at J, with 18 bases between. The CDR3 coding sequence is TGTGCCAGCAGCCCCCGATTCCCTGGGAGTGCTGAAGCTTTCTTT. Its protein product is CASSPRFPGSAEAFF.

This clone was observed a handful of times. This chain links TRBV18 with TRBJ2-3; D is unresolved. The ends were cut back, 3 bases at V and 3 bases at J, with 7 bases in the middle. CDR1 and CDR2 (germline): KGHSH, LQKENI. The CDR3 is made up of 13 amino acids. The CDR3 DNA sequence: TGTGCCAGCTCACCGTCGCGGACAGATACGCAGTATTTT. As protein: CASSPSRTDTQYF.

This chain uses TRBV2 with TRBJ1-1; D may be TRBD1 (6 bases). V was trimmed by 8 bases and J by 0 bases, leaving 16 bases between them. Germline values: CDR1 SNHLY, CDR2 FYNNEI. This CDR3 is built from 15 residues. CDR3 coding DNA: TGTGCCAGCCTCATTGCCAGGGGCATGAACACTGAAGCTTTCTTT. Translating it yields CASLIARGMNTEAFF.

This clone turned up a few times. The CDR3 here is CAISGTGDGNTIYF. As DNA, the CDR3 is TGTGCCATCAGTGGAACAGGGGATGGAAACACCATATATTTT. This sequence joins TRBV10-3 and TRBJ1-3, with 7 nucleotides matching TRBD1. Trimming at V came to 4 bases and at J to 3 bases, leaving 3 bases not matched to a gene. This CDR3 has 14 residues. Germline lookup yields CDR1 ENHRY and CDR2 SYGVKD.

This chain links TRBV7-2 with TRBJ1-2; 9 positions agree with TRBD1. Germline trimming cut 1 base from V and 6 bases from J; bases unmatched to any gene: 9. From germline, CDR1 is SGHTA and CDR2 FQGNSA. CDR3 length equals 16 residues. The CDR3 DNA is TGTGCCAGCAGCTTAGGGGGACAGGGAAGGAATCATGGCTACACCTTC. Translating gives CASSLGGQGRNHGYTF.

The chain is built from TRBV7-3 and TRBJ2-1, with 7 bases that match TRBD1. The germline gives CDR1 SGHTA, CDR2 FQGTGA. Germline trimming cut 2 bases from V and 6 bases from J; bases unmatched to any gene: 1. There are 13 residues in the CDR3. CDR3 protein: CASSLGTVNEQFF. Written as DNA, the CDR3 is TGTGCCAGCAGCTTAGGGACAGTCAATGAGCAGTTCTTC.

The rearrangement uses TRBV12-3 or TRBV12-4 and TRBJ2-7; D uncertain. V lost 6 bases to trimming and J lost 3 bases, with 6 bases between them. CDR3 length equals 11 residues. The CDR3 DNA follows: TGTGCCAGCAGCCGGTTCTACGAGCAGTACTTC. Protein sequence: CASSRFYEQYF.